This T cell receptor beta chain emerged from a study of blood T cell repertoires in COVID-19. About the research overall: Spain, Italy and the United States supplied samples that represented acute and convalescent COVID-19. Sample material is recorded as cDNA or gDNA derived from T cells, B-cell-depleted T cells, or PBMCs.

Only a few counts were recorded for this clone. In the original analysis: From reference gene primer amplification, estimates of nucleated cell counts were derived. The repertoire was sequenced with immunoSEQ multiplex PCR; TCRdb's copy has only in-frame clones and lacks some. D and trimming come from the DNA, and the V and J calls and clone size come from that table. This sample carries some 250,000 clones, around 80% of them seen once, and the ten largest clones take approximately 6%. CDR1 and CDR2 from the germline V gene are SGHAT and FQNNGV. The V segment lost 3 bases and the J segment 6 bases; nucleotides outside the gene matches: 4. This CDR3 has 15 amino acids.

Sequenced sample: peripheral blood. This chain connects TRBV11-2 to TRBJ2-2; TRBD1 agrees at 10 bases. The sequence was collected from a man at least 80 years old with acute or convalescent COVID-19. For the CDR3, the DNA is TGTGCCAGCAGCTTGAGGGGACAGGGGCCCGGGGAGCTGTTTTTT. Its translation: CASSLRGQGPGELFF.